In this sample, the clone carrying this T cell receptor beta chain turned up a few times. This record belongs to a study of CD8+CD57+ T cells in acquired aplastic anemia. Sequencing involved patients with CD8+CD57+ cell expansion previously shown by flow cytometry. No therapy had been given to the patients at the time of blood sampling. The germline V gene encodes CDR1 SGHKS and CDR2 YYEKEE (reference sequence). The V end was cut by 3 bases, the J end by 5 bases, with 9 bases between. This CDR3 has 13 amino acids. Profiles of TCR beta VDJ and CDR3 were generated from a genomic DNA template. TCRdb used MiXCR to reprocess the reads, holding one entry per CDR3 protein. The sample has 450,000 to 550,000 distinct CDR3 sequences; about a third are singletons.

The chain combines TRBV5-5 with TRBJ2-1; D possibly corresponds to TRBD1 (6 bases). The sample consisted of sorted CD4+, CD8+, or CD8+CD57+ T cells (not recorded which) from PBMCs. The sequence derives from a human donor with aplastic anemia. The CDR3 loop is CASSWTDNNEQFF. CDR3 sequence (DNA): TGTGCCAGCAGCTGGACAGATAACAATGAGCAGTTCTTC.